A selection of T cell receptor beta chains follows, all from one sample in a study of regulatory T cells in long-lasting Graves disease. TCRdb reprocessed the multiplex PCR reads via MiXCR and lists one record per CDR3 protein. The table has 450,000 to 600,000 distinct CDR3 sequences, around 15% seen once. The data also belong to a second study, concerning T cells in Graves' hyperthyroidism and ophthalmopathy.

The input for sequencing was peripheral blood mononuclear cells (PBMCs), taken at new diagnosis, from a patient treated with antithyroid drugs. These receptors originate from a man between 40 and 49 years old with Graves disease. CDR3s include the opening cysteine and the closing phenylalanine or tryptophan. D genes are given only for firm matches. The listing skips clone size in some rows; elsewhere it reads once, few, many or a size class.

v_call: TRBV30
clone_size: NA
j_call: TRBJ1-2
d_call: NA
cdr3_nt: TGTGCCTGGAGTACAGGCCTACACTATGGCTACACCTTC
cdr3_aa: CAWSTGLHYGYTF

v_call: TRBV7-3
clone_size: few
j_call: TRBJ2-1
d_call: NA
cdr3_nt: TGTGCCAGCAGCTTAGTAGGGGACTTACTAACCAATGAGCAGTTCTTC
cdr3_aa: CASSLVGDLLTNEQFF

v_call: TRBV7-3
clone_size: many
j_call: TRBJ2-5
d_call: TRBD2
cdr3_nt: TGTGCCAGCAGCTCACTCGGGGGGGCCGAAGAGACCCAGTACTTC
cdr3_aa: CASSSLGGAEETQYF

v_call: TRBV6-1
clone_size: many
j_call: TRBJ2-7
d_call: TRBD2
cdr3_nt: TGTGCCAGCAGCCTTAAAGGACTAGCGGGGTACGAGCAGTACTTC
cdr3_aa: CASSLKGLAGYEQYF

v_call: TRBV5-1
clone_size: many
j_call: TRBJ1-6
d_call: NA
cdr3_nt: TGCGCCAGCAGCCCAGGGACATTTGCAACGCCCAATTCACCCCTCCACTTT
cdr3_aa: CASSPGTFATPNSPLHF

v_call: TRBV4-2
clone_size: NA
j_call: TRBJ2-5
d_call: TRBD2
cdr3_nt: TGTGCCAGCAGCCAAGGTGATGCGGGAGAGAGAGAGACCCAGTACTTC
cdr3_aa: CASSQGDAGERETQYF

v_call: TRBV20-1
clone_size: many
j_call: TRBJ2-1
d_call: TRBD2
cdr3_nt: TGCAGTGCTAGAGAGCTAGCGGGCCCCGTCGAACAGTTCTTC
cdr3_aa: CSARELAGPVEQFF

v_call: TRBV28
clone_size: few
j_call: TRBJ2-1
d_call: TRBD2
cdr3_nt: TGTGCCAGCAGTGCTAGCGGGAGAAGGAATGAGCAGTTCTTC
cdr3_aa: CASSASGRRNEQFF

v_call: TRBV28
clone_size: few
j_call: TRBJ2-5
d_call: NA
cdr3_nt: TGTGCCAGCCGTGGGGAAGGAAACCCGGGGTACTTC
cdr3_aa: CASRGEGNPGYF

v_call: TRBV19
clone_size: few
j_call: TRBJ1-1
d_call: NA
cdr3_nt: TGTGCCAGTAGTACGAGGGTGTCCACTGAAGCTTTCTTT
cdr3_aa: CASSTRVSTEAFF

v_call: TRBV5-1
clone_size: many
j_call: TRBJ1-1
d_call: NA
cdr3_nt: TGCGCCAGCAGCCCAGGACGGCTGATGAACACTGAAGCTTTCTTT
cdr3_aa: CASSPGRLMNTEAFF

v_call: TRBV24-1
clone_size: NA
j_call: TRBJ1-1
d_call: TRBD1
cdr3_nt: TGTGCCACCAGTGACTCAGGGGGCCCGATTCCGCGGGCTTTCTTT
cdr3_aa: CATSDSGGPIPRAFF

v_call: TRBV5-4
clone_size: many
j_call: TRBJ1-4
d_call: NA
cdr3_nt: TGTGCCAGCAGCGAGGGAGGACTTAATGAAAAACTGTTTTTT
cdr3_aa: CASSEGGLNEKLFF

v_call: TRBV27
clone_size: many
j_call: TRBJ1-2
d_call: TRBD1
cdr3_nt: TGTGCCAGCAGTCCCGTCGGGACAGCTCGCGGCTACACCTTC
cdr3_aa: CASSPVGTARGYTF

v_call: TRBV19
clone_size: NA
j_call: TRBJ1-4
d_call: NA
cdr3_nt: TGTGCCAGTACCCGGCGGGAGACCAGCGCAACTAATGAAAAACTGTTTTTT
cdr3_aa: CASTRRETSATNEKLFF

v_call: TRBV10-3
clone_size: many
j_call: TRBJ2-5
d_call: NA
cdr3_nt: TGTGCCATCAGTGATAATCAATGGGGAGAGACCCAGTACTTC
cdr3_aa: CAISDNQWGETQYF

v_call: TRBV11-3
clone_size: NA
j_call: TRBJ2-7
d_call: TRBD1
cdr3_nt: TGTGCCAGCAGCGTGGGACAGGATGGCCCCTACGAGCAGTACTTC
cdr3_aa: CASSVGQDGPYEQYF

v_call: TRBV24-1
clone_size: many
j_call: TRBJ2-3
d_call: TRBD1
cdr3_nt: TGTGCCACCAGTGACCTAGCCGGGACAGGGTACCTGGAGACGCAGTATTTT
cdr3_aa: CATSDLAGTGYLETQYF

v_call: TRBV30
clone_size: many
j_call: TRBJ1-5
d_call: NA
cdr3_nt: TGTGCCTGGAGTGTCGGAAACAGGGCAGATCAGCCCCAGCATTTT
cdr3_aa: CAWSVGNRADQPQHF

v_call: TRBV30
clone_size: many
j_call: TRBJ1-2
d_call: NA
cdr3_nt: TGTGCCTGGAGTAGCCCGCCTAACTATGGCTACACCTTC
cdr3_aa: CAWSSPPNYGYTF